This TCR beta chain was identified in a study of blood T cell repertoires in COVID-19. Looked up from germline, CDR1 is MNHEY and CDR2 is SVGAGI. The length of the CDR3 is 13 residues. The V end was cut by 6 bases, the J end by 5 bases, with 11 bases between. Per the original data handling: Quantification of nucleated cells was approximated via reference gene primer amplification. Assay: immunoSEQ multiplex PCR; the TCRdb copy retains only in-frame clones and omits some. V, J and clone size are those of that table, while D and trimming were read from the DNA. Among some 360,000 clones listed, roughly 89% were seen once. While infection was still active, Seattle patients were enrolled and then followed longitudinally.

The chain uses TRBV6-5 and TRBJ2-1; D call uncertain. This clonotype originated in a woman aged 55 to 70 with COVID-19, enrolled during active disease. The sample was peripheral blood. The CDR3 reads CASSSAPHNEQFF. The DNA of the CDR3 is TGTGCCAGCAGCAGCGCGCCTCACAATGAGCAGTTCTTC.